This T cell receptor beta chain was sequenced in a study of shared clonotypes between healthy human individuals (dated by TCRdb to the early 2020s). For the study in its entirety: A couple of women and a few men aged 18 to 49 years were included in the cohort. Libraries were prepared and TCR repertoires were sequenced by different laboratories using diverse techniques, in order to increase sequencing depth and limit assay-specific biases. To estimate repertoire size and how much clonotypes are shared between individuals, the study performed deep sequencing of blood TCR repertoires from 4 to 6 healthy adults. Between about 0.94 and 8.9 billion PBMCs per donor were obtained by leukapheresis. For each donor, CD4 naive and CD4 memory were each run on three plates, CD8 naive on two plates, and CD8 memory on one plate. Beyond this particular receptor, the publication reports: Rarefaction of sorted-subset datasets indicated incomplete sequencing despite the large sequencing depth. Pairwise subsampling led to the expectation that sequencing depth would affect the degree of clonotype sharing among donors. Naive subsets generally had larger estimated clonotype richness than memory subsets did. Sampling was restricted to blood, and TCR repertoires in tissues likely differ from the TCR repertoires found in blood. The genetic and exposure-history diversity represented was limited by the small number of donors. Compared with non-shared clonotypes, the clonotypes found in all four sorted-subset donors had higher generation probabilities. About 4.5% of naive CD4, roughly 3.5% of naive CD8, 2.3% of memory CD4, and 0.35% to 0.5% of memory CD8 clonotypes were shared across a few donors.

This clone was seen more than once but under ten times. Its target antigen remains unknown. No much larger clone exists at a distance of one base, and base qualities are not known. The donors were healthy, HIV-negative adults who had no recently reported acute infections or vaccinations. Only Caucasian adults living in Nashville, Tennessee, USA were represented among the donors. CD4+ T cells were enriched by magnetic negative selection; naive cells were then positively selected on CD45RA, and the negative fraction formed the memory subset. Blood was collected by leukapheresis, and PBMCs were isolated by Ficoll-Histopaque density gradient centrifugation and then cryopreserved in liquid nitrogen vapor phase. Analytical flow cytometry was used to check the purity and quantity of every magnetically sorted T cell population. Genomic DNA was isolated from every sorted fraction and measured by UV absorbance on a Nanodrop 2000c.

Using the deep immunoSEQ assay, multiplex PCR amplified TCR CDR3 regions from genomic DNA. Extracted genomic DNA from each cell subset was spread evenly across all wells of several immunoSEQ 96-well plates, with each plate serving as a replicate. Each replicate PCR for sorted subsets received around 0.2 ug genomic DNA, equal to around 32,000 T cell genomes. Purified libraries were quantified with a Qubit 3.0 fluorometer, sized on a Bioanalyzer 2100, and re-quantified with the KAPA Library Quantification kit. Every immunoSEQ 96-well plate was sequenced on a dedicated single-read 150-cycle Illumina NextSeq 550 flow cell. Per the original workflow: The immunoSEQ output contained only junctional sequences without quality scores, so filtering could not match that applied to full-length reads. To assign V/J genes and CDR3, sequences were annotated using PyIR, a Python wrapper for IgBLAST v1.9, with IMGT germline references. Any read was removed if the V/J assignment was weak (E-value above 1e-6), the CDR3 was missing, or the read contained stop codons, out-of-frame junctions, or ambiguous translated residues. A V3J clonotype was defined by an identical inferred V gene, J gene, and CDR3 amino acid sequence. Percentage overlap between repertoires was calculated by dividing the number of shared unique clonotypes by the size of the smaller repertoire. RTK rarefaction, the Chao1 estimator, and Recon v2.1 estimates of unobserved clonotypes were used to assess repertoire richness. OLGA was used to compute generation probabilities for all TCRbeta clonotypes that the gDNA method yielded from a few donors. In TCRdb, the immuneACCESS table is reduced to in-frame sequences with V and J assigned. These tables do not hold every clone; where another copy was compared, an unresolved V gene accounts for under half, and the others remain unexplained. That table furnishes V, J and clone size, whereas the DNA furnished D and trimming. This sample holds over a million clones; approximately 72% were observed only once. The ten largest account for approximately 1.5% of the sample.

The receptor was derived from a man in his late teens or twenties in good health. Sequenced: memory CD4+ T cells sorted from blood. The cell subset or site label on this specimen signifies: CD45RA-negative fraction.

The sequenced DNA is TGTGCCAGCTCACTTACTTCTAGCGGGAGGGACACAGATACGCAGTATTTT. The translation is CASSLTSSGRDTDTQYF. The sequence is built from TRBV18 and TRBJ2-3; 12 bases in the middle match TRBD2. Compared with germline, V lacks 4 bases and J lacks 2 bases; bases without a gene match: 7. According to the germline V gene, CDR1 reads KGHSH and CDR2 reads LQKENI. The CDR3 measures 17 amino acids from cysteine to phenylalanine. The read is trimmed to its CDR3 DNA, 51 bases read in frame from base 1.